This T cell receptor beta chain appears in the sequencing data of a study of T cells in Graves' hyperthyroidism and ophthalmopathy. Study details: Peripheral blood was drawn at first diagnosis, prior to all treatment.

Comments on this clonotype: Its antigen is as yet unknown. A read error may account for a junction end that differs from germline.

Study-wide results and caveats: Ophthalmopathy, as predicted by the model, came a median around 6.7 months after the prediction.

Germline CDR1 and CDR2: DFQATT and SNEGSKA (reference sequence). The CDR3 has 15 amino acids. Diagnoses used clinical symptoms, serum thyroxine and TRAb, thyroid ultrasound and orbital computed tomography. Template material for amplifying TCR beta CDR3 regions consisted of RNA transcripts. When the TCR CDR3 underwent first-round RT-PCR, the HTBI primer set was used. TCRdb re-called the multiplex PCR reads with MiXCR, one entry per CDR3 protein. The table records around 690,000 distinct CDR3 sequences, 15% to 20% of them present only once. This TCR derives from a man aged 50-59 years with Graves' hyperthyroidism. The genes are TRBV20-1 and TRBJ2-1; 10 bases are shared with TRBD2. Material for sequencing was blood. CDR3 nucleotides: TGCAGTGCTCCACCCATTAGCGGGAGGTACAATGATCAGTGCTTC. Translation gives CSAPPISGRYNDQCF.